Below, one TCR beta chain is given with its context. Its antigen is unidentified. This record comes from a study of CD8+ T cells in alopecia areata. Study results and caveats: Mice showed TCR sharing more clearly than patients did, possibly owing to HLA. While tofacitinib was given, many expanded lesional clones persisted in scalp and blood.

In each case, RNA was isolated and then reverse transcribed into cDNA as the sequencing template. The method was immunoSEQ multiplex PCR; TCRdb's version includes in-frame clones alone and lacks a portion of them. The sample includes around 110,000 clones, about 83% of them seen just once. CDR3 size: 15 residues. Trimming removed 3 bases at V and 4 bases at J, with 16 bases between. Germline V gene data show CDR1 as SGHNT and CDR2 as YYREEE (reference sequence). Stated treatment: oral pan-JAK inhibitor, 5-10 mg twice daily. Isolation of CD4+ and CD8+ T cells from PBMCs was achieved by sorting. The J gene is TRBJ2-5, the V gene TRBV5-4, with a tentative D call TRBD2 (5 bases). This clonotype was sampled from a human donor with alopecia areata. The sequencing used CD8+ T cells sorted from blood, collected at week 24, from a patient treated with tofacitinib. CDR3 protein: CASSSGLPMGETQYF. The CDR3 nucleotides read TGTGCCAGCAGCTCCGGACTGCCCATGGGAGAGACCCAGTACTTC.